Following are 26 T cell receptor beta chains from one sample sequenced in a study of response to subunit inactivated influenza vaccine. TCRdb re-called the RT-PCR reads through MiXCR, storing one row per CDR3 protein. The table records hundreds of thousands of distinct CDR3 sequences, 10% to 15% of them present only once. The sequencing used PBMCs from blood, collected about 6 weeks after vaccination. These receptors all stem from a man aged 50 to 59 who received an inactivated influenza vaccine.

In its sample, this clonotype was seen a few times. The chain recombines TRBV7-2 with TRBJ2-5; 8 bases line up with TRBD2. J was trimmed by 0 bases and V by 7 bases; bases with no gene match: 4. The CDR3 has 14 amino acids. Per the germline V gene, CDR1 is SGHTA and CDR2 is FQGNSA. The CDR3 DNA reads as TGTGCCAGCAAACGGGGGGGCAACCAAGAGACCCAGTACTTC. Translating it yields CASKRGGNQETQYF.

This clonotype was found many times. V gene TRBV6-5 combines with J gene TRBJ2-2; D gene ambiguous. This CDR3 has 12 residues. Germline CDR1 and CDR2: MNHEY and SVGAGI. The V end lost 6 bases, the J end lost 3 bases, and 5 bases lay between the germline ends. The chain's CDR3 is CASSDYTGELFF. Written as DNA, the CDR3 is TGTGCCAGCAGCGATTACACCGGGGAGCTGTTTTTT.

The chain links TRBV4-1 to TRBJ2-7, with 7 bases matching TRBD1. Trimming took 1 base from V and 2 from J; bases not matched to a gene: 5. In germline, CDR1 is MGHRA, CDR2 YSYEKL. This CDR3 region has 15 residues. The CDR3 reads CASSQGQGSTYEQYF. The CDR3 coding sequence is TGCGCCAGCAGCCAAGGACAGGGTTCTACCTACGAGCAGTACTTC.

This clonotype was observed at least ten times. V gene TRBV7-9 combines with J gene TRBJ2-1; weak D call: TRBD2 (6 bases). Deletions cut 0 bases from V and 9 bases from J, with 9 bases between. Germline assignment: CDR1 SEHNR and CDR2 FQNEAQ (reference sequence). The CDR3 is made up of 13 amino acids. The DNA for the CDR3 is TGTGCCAGCAGCTTAGCATGGAGGGCTGAGCAGTTCTTC. It yields the protein CASSLAWRAEQFF.

This clonotype was seen repeatedly, ten times or more. This rearrangement joins TRBV10-3 to TRBJ2-5; 7 bases are shared with TRBD1. V lost 3 bases, J lost 3 bases, and 1 base stayed unmatched. The CDR3 is 13 amino acids. The germline CDR1 and CDR2 sequences are ENHRY and SYGVKD. CDR3 loop: CAISDGTEETQYF. The CDR3 nucleotides read TGTGCCATCAGTGATGGGACAGAAGAGACCCAGTACTTC.

This clonotype has just a few counts. The chain couples TRBV7-2 to TRBJ2-1; D unclear. Germline lookup yields CDR1 SGHTA and CDR2 FQGNSA. The length of the CDR3 is 14 residues. V lost 1 base to trimming and J lost 6 bases, with 10 bases between them. CDR3 loop: CASSLVISGNEQFF. The CDR3 nucleotides read TGTGCCAGCAGCTTAGTAATTTCTGGCAATGAGCAGTTCTTC. Combining the CDR3 with reference TRBV7-2 and TRBJ2-1 gives the whole variable domain GAGVSQSPSNKVTEKGKDVELRCDPISGHTALYWYRQSLGQGLEFLIYFQGNSAPDKSGLPSDRFSAERTGGSVSTLTIQRTQQEDSAVYLCASSLVISGNEQFFGPGTRLTVL.

This clonotype has only one observation. J is TRBJ1-4 and V is TRBV28; a weak D match, TRBD1 (5 bases). V was trimmed by 4 bases and J by 7 bases, leaving 16 bases between them. The CDR3 is 15 residues long. The germline CDR1 and CDR2 sequences are MDHEN and SYDVKM. DNA for the CDR3: TGTGCCAGCAGTTCGCCCGGGGGATCTGGTGAAAAACTGTTTTTT. It yields the protein CASSSPGGSGEKLFF.

The chain recombines TRBV27 with TRBJ2-2, with D perhaps TRBD1 (5 bases). This CDR3 is 16 amino acids long. CDR1 and CDR2 (germline): MNHEY, SMNVEV (reference sequence). V was trimmed by 4 bases and J by 4 bases, leaving 16 bases between them. The CDR3 region has the DNA TGTGCCAGCAGTTCGCCTCCTCAACAGGTCACCGGGGAGCTGTTTTTT. Protein sequence: CASSSPPQQVTGELFF.

This clonotype was recorded a few times. The CDR3 reads CASSEAGTGSYNSPLHF. Here the CDR3 DNA reads TGTGCCAGCAGTGAAGCGGGGACGGGCTCTTATAATTCACCCCTCCACTTT. The chain employs TRBV6-1 and TRBJ1-6; D may be TRBD1 (5 bases). The length of the CDR3 is 17 residues. Trimming removed 0 bases from V and 4 bases from J, with 13 bases in between. Germline V gene lookup returns CDR1 MNHNS and CDR2 SASEGT.

The gene calls are TRBV28 and TRBJ2-1, with 11 bases lining up with TRBD2. This CDR3 comprises 16 residues. The V segment lost 6 bases and the J segment 9 bases; nucleotides outside the gene matches: 13. CDR1 is MDHEN and CDR2 is SYDVKM in the germline V gene. The CDR3 sequence: CASRSSGRQGTREQFF. Here the CDR3 DNA reads TGTGCCAGCAGATCTAGCGGGAGGCAGGGCACACGTGAGCAGTTCTTC.

The J gene is TRBJ2-1, the V gene TRBV6-2 or TRBV6-3; 9 bases match TRBD2. CDR1 is MNHEY, CDR2 SVGEGT, per germline. The V and J ends lost 7 bases and 4 bases, in that order; junction bases with no gene match: 8. The CDR3 has 15 residues. CDR3 sequence reads: CASTLLAGPYNEQFF. DNA for the CDR3: TGTGCCAGCACCCTACTAGCGGGCCCTTACAATGAGCAGTTCTTC.

The genes are TRBV28 and TRBJ1-4; D unclear. CDR3 size: 14 residues. Germline CDR1 MDHEN, CDR2 SYDVKM. The V end lost 7 bases, the J end lost 4 bases, and 13 bases lay between the germline ends. CDR3 bases: TGTGCCAGCAAAATTGGAACCCTTAATGAAAAACTGTTTTTT. Residues: CASKIGTLNEKLFF.

The chain combines TRBV15 with TRBJ1-1; a weak D match, TRBD1 (5 bases). CDR1 and CDR2 (germline): LNHNV, YYDKDF (reference sequence). The CDR3 is 13 amino acids. Trimming pared 5 bases from V and 5 bases from J, leaving 12 bases between. CDR3 in DNA: TGTGCCACCAGCGGCAGGGAGTTAACTGAAGCTTTCTTT. Translated: CATSGRELTEAFF. Looking up the rest from reference TRBV15 and TRBJ1-1 gives the full variable domain: DAMVIQNPRYQVTQFGKPVTLSCSQTLNHNVMYWYQQKSSQAPKLLFHYYDKDFNNEADTPDNFQSRRPNTSFCFLDIRSPGLGDTAMYLCATSGRELTEAFFGQGTRLTVV.

This clonotype was picked up a small number of times. This sequence joins TRBV3-1 and TRBJ2-7, with TRBD2 identical over 11 bases. Trimming at V came to 2 bases and at J to 3 bases, leaving 6 bases not matched to a gene. The CDR3 has 16 amino acids. Germline V gene data show CDR1 as LGHDT and CDR2 as YNNKEL (reference sequence). Here the CDR3 DNA reads TGTGCCAGCAGCCAAAGATTGACTAGCGGGAACTACGAGCAGTACTTC. Translating it yields CASSQRLTSGNYEQYF.

The chain uses TRBV6-2 or TRBV6-3 and TRBJ2-7, with D possibly being TRBD1 (5 bases). This CDR3 spans 13 amino acids. V lost 2 bases and J 3 bases, leaving 8 bases between the germline ends. Germline lookup yields CDR1 MNHEY and CDR2 SVGEGT. This CDR3 reads CASSYTRVYEQYF. CDR3 DNA: TGTGCCAGCAGTTACACCAGGGTCTACGAGCAGTACTTC.

In its sample, this clonotype was seen many times. The chain couples TRBV7-9 to TRBJ1-5; D call uncertain. Germline V gives CDR1 SEHNR, CDR2 FQNEAQ (reference sequence). The CDR3 totals 13 residues. Trimming shortened V by 1 base and J by 6 bases, and 7 bases separated the two germline ends. The CDR3 loop reads CASSLGPFQPQHF. Here the CDR3 DNA reads TGTGCCAGCAGCTTAGGGCCGTTTCAGCCCCAGCATTTT.

This clonotype has more than one count but fewer than ten. The chain carries TRBV29-1 and TRBJ2-5; 12 bases map to TRBD2. The V gene end was trimmed by 2 bases and the J gene end by 4 bases; junction bases not matched to a gene: 8. The CDR3 loop spans 16 amino acids. Germline loops: CDR1 SQVTM, CDR2 ANQGSEA. CDR3: CSVEFASGRATETQYF. The CDR3 DNA reads TGCAGCGTTGAATTTGCTAGCGGGAGGGCCACAGAGACCCAGTACTTC.

Ten or more counts support this clonotype. This chain links TRBV2 with TRBJ2-7, with TRBD1 identical over 10 bases. The CDR3 runs 13 residues. V lost 4 bases and J lost 5; bases outside the gene matches: 2. Germline lookup yields CDR1 SNHLY and CDR2 FYNNEI. The chain's CDR3 is CASSGDRGNEQYF. DNA for the CDR3: TGTGCCAGCAGTGGGGACAGGGGAAACGAGCAGTACTTC.

The genes are TRBV12-3 or TRBV12-4 and TRBJ2-2; D is perhaps TRBD2 (6 bases). The length of the CDR3 is 14 residues. The V end was cut by 2 bases, the J end by 6 bases, with 10 bases between. As DNA, the CDR3 is TGTGCCAGCAGTTTACCCCCGGGGGCCGGGGAGCTGTTTTTT. The encoded protein is CASSLPPGAGELFF.

This clonotype has a handful of counts. The chain recombines TRBV9 with TRBJ1-2; 8 bases are shared with TRBD1. In germline, CDR1 is SGDLS, CDR2 YYNGEE. There are 14 residues in the CDR3. The V gene end was trimmed by 2 bases and the J gene end by 7 bases; junction bases not matched to a gene: 7. CDR3 protein: CASSVGQGNSGYTF. CDR3 coding DNA: TGTGCCAGCAGCGTCGGACAGGGAAATAGTGGCTACACCTTC.

This clonotype has more than one count but fewer than ten. V and J are TRBV5-1 and TRBJ1-2; a weak D match, TRBD1 (5 bases). The CDR3 is 16 residues long. Germline V gene data show CDR1 as SGHRS and CDR2 as YFSETQ. V lost 2 bases, J lost 4 bases, and 18 bases lay in between. The CDR3 loop is CASSLHSGTAGYGYTF. In nucleotides, the CDR3 is TGCGCCAGCAGCTTACACTCCGGGACTGCTGGCTATGGCTACACCTTC.

The CDR3, as DNA: TGTGCCAGCAGTTTAGGAAGTGAAAAACTGTTTTTT. This encodes CASSLGSEKLFF. V and J are TRBV12-3 or TRBV12-4 and TRBJ1-4; D not resolved. This CDR3 comprises 12 residues. Trimming removed 1 base at V and 7 bases at J, with 4 bases between.

The V gene is TRBV7-2, the J gene TRBJ2-2; TRBD2 matches at 9 bases. J gave up 5 bases and V 6 bases, and 13 bases lay outside the gene matches. Germline values: CDR1 SGHTA, CDR2 FQGNSA. The CDR3 length is 17 residues. The CDR3 loop reads CASRPRGSGSGTGELFF. CDR3 bases: TGTGCCAGCAGACCACGGGGTAGCGGGAGTGGTACCGGGGAGCTGTTTTTT.

This clonotype was picked up many times. This rearrangement joins TRBV4-2 to TRBJ1-5; no clear D. V lost 0 bases to trimming and J lost 6 bases, with 12 bases between them. Germline V gives CDR1 LGHNA, CDR2 YNFKEQ. There are 15 residues in the CDR3. CDR3 sequence: CASSQEAGLSQPQHF. The CDR3 DNA sequence: TGTGCCAGCAGCCAAGAGGCGGGATTGAGTCAGCCCCAGCATTTT.

This clonotype was recorded many times. The gene calls are TRBV20-1 and TRBJ1-1; the D gene is possibly TRBD1 (5 bases). This CDR3 has 13 amino acids. V was shortened by 4 bases and J by 5 bases, with 14 bases between the two germline ends. CDR1 is DFQATT and CDR2 is SNEGSKA in the germline V gene (reference sequence). CDR3 nucleotide sequence: TGCAGTGCTAATCTGCCGGGGGGTACTGAAGCTTTCTTT. Its translation: CSANLPGGTEAFF.

The rearrangement uses TRBV29-1 and TRBJ2-2, with 7 bases that match TRBD2. V dropped 1 base and J dropped 6; count of bases not matched to a gene: 8. The CDR3 is made up of 15 amino acids. Germline V gene data show CDR1 as SQVTM and CDR2 as ANQGSEA. The CDR3 nucleotides read TGCAGCGTTGAAGGGGGGAGGGCCCTGTCCGGGGAGCTGTTTTTT. Protein product: CSVEGGRALSGELFF.